Below are 17 T cell receptor beta chains sequenced from a single sample in a study of identical twins. TCRdb analysed the 5' RACE reads with MiXCR anew, one entry per CDR3 protein. The sample shows fewer than 350,000 distinct CDR3 sequences, 6.5% to 9.5% of them seen only once. These data were also reused for a study on yellow fever vaccine responses in identical twins.

The specimen sequenced was memory (CD45RO+) T cells sorted from blood. Receptors were obtained from a woman aged 18-29 years in good health.

The rearrangement uses TRBV25-1 and TRBJ1-2, with TRBD1 matching 7 bases. The ends lost 3 bases at V and 4 bases at J; junction bases unmatched: 11. The V gene's germline CDR1 is MGHDK and CDR2 SYGVNS. There are 16 residues in the CDR3. The CDR3 sequence is CASSDPEGANAYGYTF. Here the CDR3 DNA reads TGTGCCAGCAGTGATCCCGAGGGGGCCAACGCCTATGGCTACACCTTC.

This clonotype was counted between two and nine times. The chain has TRBV25-1 and TRBJ1-6, with 7 bases that match TRBD1. Germline V gene sequence: CDR1 MGHDK, CDR2 SYGVNS. V lost 3 bases and J lost 8; bases outside the gene matches: 4. CDR3 size: 14 residues. The CDR3 spells CASSDRGKDSPLHF. CDR3 DNA: TGTGCCAGCAGTGACAGGGGGAAGGATTCACCCCTCCACTTT.

This clonotype was seen ten or more times. This chain uses TRBV12-3 or TRBV12-4 with TRBJ1-2, with 7 positions matching TRBD1. Trimming removed 5 bases from V and 0 bases from J; junction bases left unmatched: 12. The CDR3 extends over 17 amino acids. The CDR3 loop reads CASSPWGTVNANYGYTF. In DNA form, the CDR3 reads TGTGCCAGCAGTCCATGGGGGACAGTTAACGCTAACTATGGCTACACCTTC.

The table lists this clonotype with a few counts. The chain recombines TRBV5-4 with TRBJ2-1; TRBD2 aligns across 9 bases. Looked up from germline, CDR1 is SGHNT and CDR2 is YYREEE (reference sequence). CDR3 length: 18 amino acids. V shed 3 bases and J 2 bases; nucleotides not matched to a gene: 12. The CDR3 region has the DNA TGTGCCAGCAGCTCCCAGAAAATACCTAGCGGGGCCTACAATGAGCAGTTCTTC. The encoded protein is CASSSQKIPSGAYNEQFF.

This clonotype was counted a few times. The chain links TRBV5-1 to TRBJ1-6; no reliable D call. Germline V gene data show CDR1 as SGHRS and CDR2 as YFSETQ. The CDR3 is made up of 14 amino acids. The germline V and J ends were trimmed by 0 bases and 8 bases, with 9 bases remaining between them. Here the CDR3 reads CASSLVGNDSPLHF. DNA for the CDR3: TGCGCCAGCAGCTTGGTAGGGAACGATTCACCCCTCCACTTT.

The V and J genes are TRBV20-1 and TRBJ2-1, with 14 positions matching TRBD2. The CDR3 runs 15 residues. Losses at the gene ends were 6 bases for V and 8 bases for J; bases not matched to a gene: 9. From germline, CDR1 is DFQATT and CDR2 SNEGSKA (reference sequence). Written as DNA, the CDR3 is TGCAGTGCGAACCCGACTAGCGGGGGGGCGTATGAGCAGTTCTTC. As protein: CSANPTSGGAYEQFF.

This rearrangement joins TRBV5-1 to TRBJ1-4; D perhaps matches TRBD1 (5 bases). Trimming cost V 0 bases and J 3 bases, with 15 bases left between them. This CDR3 is built from 17 residues. Germline CDR1 is SGHRS and CDR2 is YFSETQ. The CDR3 nucleotides are TGCGCCAGCAGCTTGGAACGGCTGGGGGAGTCTAATGAAAAACTGTTTTTT. Its translation: CASSLERLGESNEKLFF.

V gene TRBV6-6 combines with J gene TRBJ1-2; TRBD1 matches at 9 bases. CDR1 is MNHNY, CDR2 SVGAGI, per germline (reference sequence). V gave up 6 bases and J gave up 8 bases; unmatched junction bases: 7. CDR3 length: 13 amino acids. CDR3 coding DNA: TGTGCCAGCAGCCTACAGGGGGCGGAAGGCTACACCTTC. Protein sequence: CASSLQGAEGYTF.

In its sample, this clonotype was seen many times. The chain carries TRBV3-1 and TRBJ2-7; the match to TRBD2 covers 7 bases. Germline V lookup: CDR1 LGHDT, CDR2 YNNKEL (reference sequence). The V gene end was trimmed by 4 bases and the J gene end by 4 bases; junction bases not matched to a gene: 10. The CDR3 runs 15 residues. As DNA, the CDR3 is TGTGCCAGCAGCCCCTCGACTAGCTGGGGGTACGAGCAGTACTTC. Protein sequence: CASSPSTSWGYEQYF.

This clonotype was recorded at least ten times. CDR3 in DNA: TGCAGCGTTGGCAGGGTCGGGGCAGATACGCAGTATTTT. The encoded protein is CSVGRVGADTQYF. The rearrangement links TRBV29-1 to TRBJ2-3; either TRBD1 or TRBD2 may supply D (5 bases each). This CDR3 contains 13 residues. The V gene's germline CDR1 is SQVTM and CDR2 ANQGSEA. Trimming left V 4 bases short and J 4 bases short, with 12 bases between.

The gene calls are TRBV20-1 and TRBJ2-2; 12 nucleotides agree with TRBD2. The CDR3 sequence is 16 residues long. The germline V gene encodes CDR1 DFQATT and CDR2 SNEGSKA (reference sequence). Germline trimming cut 5 bases from V and 6 bases from J; bases unmatched to any gene: 10. CDR3 amino acids: CSASSLLAGGPGELFF. DNA for the CDR3: TGCAGTGCTTCGAGCCTCCTAGCGGGGGGGCCCGGGGAGCTGTTTTTT.

This clonotype appeared a few times. The V gene is TRBV10-3, the J gene TRBJ2-4, with TRBD2 matching 10 bases. Germline loops: CDR1 ENHRY, CDR2 SYGVKD. V trimming: 10 bases; J trimming: 3 bases; junction bases outside the gene matches: 18. CDR3 length: 18 amino acids. The CDR3 nucleotides are TGTGCCAGCCTGGGGCTAGCGGGGGCCTCCTCTGACAAAAACATTCAGTACTTC. Translating gives CASLGLAGASSDKNIQYF.

This clonotype turned up a few times. V and J are TRBV9 and TRBJ2-1; D gene ambiguous. This CDR3 region has 16 residues. Germline CDR1 is SGDLS and CDR2 is YYNGEE. The ends were cut back, 0 bases at V and 1 base at J, with 11 bases in the middle. As DNA, the CDR3 is TGTGCCAGCAGCGTAGGTTGGGGTGGGTCCTACAATGAGCAGTTCTTC. It yields the protein CASSVGWGGSYNEQFF. The full variable domain, its missing parts supplied by reference TRBV9 and TRBJ2-1, is DSGVTQTPKHLITATGQRVTLRCSPRSGDLSVYWYQQSLDQGLQFLIQYYNGEERAKGNILERFSAQQFPDLHSELNLSSLELGDSALYFCASSVGWGGSYNEQFFGPGTRLTVL.

This clonotype was found many times. The chain couples TRBV5-1 to TRBJ2-5; D is undetermined. Germline assignment: CDR1 SGHRS and CDR2 YFSETQ. The length of the CDR3 is 12 residues. Trimming took 6 bases from V and 2 from J, leaving 8 bases between them. The CDR3 sequence: CASKTVQETQYF. CDR3 DNA sequence: TGCGCCAGCAAGACGGTGCAAGAGACCCAGTACTTC.

CDR3 amino acids: CATSRDPGEQYF. DNA of the CDR3: TGTGCCACCAGCAGAGATCCGGGGGAGCAGTACTTC. The V gene is TRBV15, the J gene TRBJ2-7, with D maybe TRBD2 (5 bases). CDR1 is LNHNV, CDR2 YYDKDF, per germline (reference sequence). Deletions cut 0 bases from V and 7 bases from J, with 7 bases between. The CDR3 covers 12 residues.

This clonotype was counted many times. The chain couples TRBV12-3 or TRBV12-4 to TRBJ2-7; 7 positions agree with TRBD1. This CDR3 is 14 amino acids long. Germline trimming cut 3 bases from V and 2 bases from J; bases unmatched to any gene: 4. The DNA of the CDR3 is TGTGCCAGCAGTTTTTCTACAGGGGCCTACGAGCAGTACTTC. It is translated as CASSFSTGAYEQYF.

The CDR3 protein is CASSRQIHRDSLWGYEQYF. The CDR3 region has the DNA TGTGCCAGCAGCCGACAAATCCACCGGGACAGTTTATGGGGCTACGAGCAGTACTTC. The chain links TRBV13 to TRBJ2-7, with TRBD1 matching 7 bases. V trimming: 5 bases; J trimming: 3 bases; junction bases outside the gene matches: 22. The CDR3 length is 19 residues. In germline, CDR1 is PRHDT, CDR2 FYEKMQ (reference sequence).